Listed here are 31 T cell receptor beta chains from one sample, sequenced in a study of T cell responses to AZD1222 COVID-19 vaccine. Sequencing was performed with immunoSEQ multiplex PCR; in TCRdb, only in-frame clones are kept and a portion is missing. The sample shows about 110,000 clones, about 88% of them seen only once. The sample consisted of peripheral blood, taken on day 0 of AZD1222 vaccination. The source of these receptors is an adult in good health.

Concerning this clone: A junction boundary mismatches the germline segment, possibly from a read error. J is TRBJ1-1 and V is TRBV7-8; maybe TRBD1 (6 bases). The CDR3 runs to 13 residues. Germline assignment: CDR1 SGHVS and CDR2 FQNEAQ. The CDR3 sequence: CASSLGRGAISIF. The CDR3 bases are TGTGCCAGCAGCTTGGGTCGGGGGGCCATCTCGATCTTT.

This rearrangement joins TRBV29-1 to TRBJ2-2; unclear D gene. CDR1 is SQVTM and CDR2 is ANQGSEA in the germline V gene. V lost 5 bases and J lost 0, with 16 bases in between. CDR3 size: 16 residues. CDR3 DNA: TGCAGCGTTTGGGGTCGAGGCGCCGCGAACACCGGGGAGCTGTTTTTT. Translating it yields CSVWGRGAANTGELFF.

The chain recombines TRBV3-1 (or the pseudogene TRBV3-2) with TRBJ2-3; D remains ambiguous. The CDR3 consists of 16 residues. The germline V gene has CDR1 LGHDT and CDR2 YNNKEL (reference sequence). V lost 0 bases and J lost 0, with 10 bases in between. Here the CDR3 DNA reads TGTGCCAGCAGCCAAGATTTGACACCAAGCACAGATACGCAGTATTTT. Translated: CASSQDLTPSTDTQYF.

The gene calls are TRBV7-8 and TRBJ1-4, with 9 bases aligning to TRBD1. V lost 5 bases to trimming and J lost 8 bases; unmatched junction nucleotides: 6. Germline V CDR1 and CDR2: SGHVS, FQNEAQ. This CDR3 region has 14 residues. The CDR3 sequence is CASSLGTGLEKLFF. DNA for the CDR3: TGTGCCAGCAGCCTCGGGACAGGGTTAGAAAAACTGTTTTTT. Looking up the rest from reference TRBV7-8 and TRBJ1-4 gives the full variable domain: GAGVSQSPRYKVAKRGQDVALRCDPISGHVSLFWYQQALGQGPEFLTYFQNEAQLDKSGLPSDRFFAERPEGSVSTLKIQRTQQEDSAVYLCASSLGTGLEKLFFGSGTQLSVL.

The chain couples TRBV27 to TRBJ1-3, with D unresolved. Per germline, CDR1 MNHEY and CDR2 SMNVEV (reference sequence). The CDR3 length is 13 residues. Trimming took 3 bases from V and 7 from J, leaving 10 bases between them. DNA for the CDR3: TGTGCCAGCAGTTTTTCGGGGTCGAACACCATATATTTT. It encodes CASSFSGSNTIYF.

V is TRBV5-4 and J is TRBJ1-2; D uncertain. Germline V gene lookup returns CDR1 SGHNT and CDR2 YYREEE (reference sequence). V lost 0 bases to trimming and J lost 5 bases, with 11 bases between them. The CDR3 extends over 14 amino acids. CDR3 coding DNA: TGTGCCAGCAGCTTGGAGCGGGTTGGGTATGGCTACACCTTC. Translating it yields CASSLERVGYGYTF.

The rearrangement links TRBV7-2 to TRBJ2-3; weak D call: TRBD2 (5 bases). The CDR3 is made up of 18 amino acids. Looked up from germline, CDR1 is SGHTA and CDR2 is FQGNSA. V was clipped by 6 bases and J by 0 bases, with 22 bases between them. This CDR3 reads CASRPGVVVRLSTDTQYF. CDR3 coding DNA: TGTGCCAGCAGGCCCGGGGTGGTAGTGCGGCTTAGCACAGATACGCAGTATTTT.

The chain joins TRBV7-6 to TRBJ2-2; D gene uncertain. The V gene's germline CDR1 is SGHVS and CDR2 FNYEAQ. V lost 1 base, J lost 6 bases, and 18 bases lay in between. This CDR3 is built from 17 residues. The CDR3 sequence: CASSLVTEGLGAGELFF. DNA for the CDR3: TGTGCCAGCAGCTTAGTAACTGAAGGGCTTGGGGCCGGGGAGCTGTTTTTT.

This sequence joins TRBV7-9 and TRBJ2-7, with 9 nucleotides matching TRBD1. V lost 4 bases to trimming and J lost 9 bases; unmatched junction nucleotides: 4. Germline loops: CDR1 SEHNR, CDR2 FQNEAQ (reference sequence). The CDR3 loop spans 12 amino acids. The CDR3 is CASSSYRGRQYF. CDR3 in DNA: TGTGCCAGCAGCTCCTACAGGGGGCGGCAGTACTTC.

This sequence joins TRBV19 and TRBJ1-5; D not resolved. V was shortened by 2 bases and J by 4 bases, with 18 bases between the two germline ends. The CDR3 is made up of 17 amino acids. From germline, CDR1 is LNHDA and CDR2 SQIVND (reference sequence). The CDR3 here is CASSIFRVRPPNQPQHF. Written as DNA, the CDR3 is TGTGCCAGTAGTATATTTCGGGTAAGGCCCCCAAATCAGCCCCAGCATTTT.

The V gene is TRBV20-1, the J gene TRBJ2-1; D is undetermined. Trimming removed 6 bases from V and 13 bases from J, with 13 bases in between. From germline, CDR1 is DFQATT and CDR2 SNEGSKA (reference sequence). This CDR3 is 10 amino acids long. CDR3 DNA: TGCAGTGCAGTGGACCTTACTCAGTTCTTC. Translation gives CSAVDLTQFF.

The chain joins TRBV12-3 or TRBV12-4 to TRBJ1-2; the D gene is possibly TRBD1 (5 bases). Trimming removed 3 bases from V and 4 bases from J, with 9 bases in between. The CDR3 loop spans 13 amino acids. Here the CDR3 DNA reads TGTGCCAGCAGTTTGGGGGTCCTCTATGGCTACACCTTC. Translated, it gives CASSLGVLYGYTF.

The CDR3 DNA follows: TGCGCCAGCAGCTTGGGGGCATCAGGGTCGGATGAGCAGTTCTTC. Its protein is CASSLGASGSDEQFF. The chain joins TRBV5-1 to TRBJ2-1, with a tentative D call TRBD1 (5 bases). CDR1 and CDR2 (germline): SGHRS, YFSETQ. The CDR3 sequence is 15 residues long. The V end was cut by 0 bases, the J end by 8 bases, with 15 bases between.

CDR3 protein: CAWSVRQGNEKLFF. DNA of the CDR3: TGTGCCTGGAGTGTAAGACAGGGTAATGAAAAACTGTTTTTT. V and J are TRBV30 and TRBJ1-4; TRBD1 matches at 7 bases. The V gene's germline CDR1 is GTSNPN and CDR2 SVGIG (reference sequence). CDR3 length equals 14 residues. The trim removed 0 bases at V and 4 bases at J, leaving 2 bases unmatched.

V and J are TRBV28 and TRBJ1-5, with D possibly being TRBD1 (5 bases). Germline CDR1 MDHEN, CDR2 SYDVKM. The CDR3 is 17 amino acids. The V end lost 3 bases, the J end lost 3 bases, and 18 bases lay between the germline ends. As DNA, the CDR3 is TGTGCCAGCAGTTTTCCTAGGAGGGGAATGGACAATCAGCCCCAGCATTTT. Translating gives CASSFPRRGMDNQPQHF.

The chain employs TRBV6-5 and TRBJ1-2; no reliable D call. V dropped 6 bases and J dropped 6 bases, with 14 bases sitting between them. The germline gives CDR1 MNHEY, CDR2 SVGAGI. The CDR3 length is 13 residues. In DNA form, the CDR3 reads TGTGCCAGCAGAAATCTAAGGTCGGATGGCTACACCTTC. Translated: CASRNLRSDGYTF.

The chain couples TRBV9 to TRBJ2-3; D perhaps matches TRBD1 (6 bases). CDR1 is SGDLS, CDR2 YYNGEE, per germline. The CDR3 runs 15 residues. The V end was cut by 0 bases, the J end by 0 bases, with 8 bases between. The DNA for the CDR3 is TGTGCCAGCAGCGTAGAGGGGGTCAGCACAGATACGCAGTATTTT. It encodes CASSVEGVSTDTQYF.

V and J are TRBV10-1 and TRBJ1-5; D is undetermined. The CDR3 length is 12 residues. The germline V gene has CDR1 WNHNN and CDR2 SYGVQD (reference sequence). The V end was cut by 4 bases, the J end by 8 bases, with 9 bases between. The CDR3 region is CASSGGMKPQHF. In nucleotides, the CDR3 is TGCGCCAGCAGTGGAGGGATGAAGCCCCAGCATTTT.

The table lists this clone with a few counts. The chain combines TRBV7-9 with TRBJ1-2, with D hard to call. The CDR3 has 14 residues. Germline-derived CDR1 and CDR2 are SEHNR and FQNEAQ (reference sequence). Trimming pared 2 bases from V and 7 bases from J, leaving 14 bases between. CDR3 region: CASSLTGLGGGYTF. CDR3 DNA sequence: TGTGCCAGCAGCTTAACCGGCCTCGGCGGTGGCTACACCTTC.

The rearrangement links TRBV5-1 to TRBJ2-3; a possible D gene is TRBD2 (6 bases). V lost 1 base and J 0 bases, leaving 9 bases between the germline ends. Per germline, CDR1 SGHRS and CDR2 YFSETQ. CDR3 size: 15 residues. CDR3 sequence (DNA): TGCGCCAGCAGCTTGTCCGGAGGGAGCACAGATACGCAGTATTTT. Protein sequence: CASSLSGGSTDTQYF.

The gene calls are TRBV18 and TRBJ2-2; unclear D gene. CDR1 and CDR2 (germline): KGHSH, LQKENI. Trimming removed 1 base at V and 6 bases at J, with 6 bases between. The CDR3 is 13 amino acids. The CDR3 region is CASSPLDPGELFF. The CDR3 nucleotides are TGTGCCAGCTCACCACTCGACCCCGGGGAGCTGTTTTTT.

The chain links TRBV11-2 to TRBJ2-3; no reliable D call. This CDR3 spans 14 amino acids. Germline CDR1 reads SGHAT; CDR2 reads FQNNGV. V was trimmed by 5 bases and J by 6 bases, leaving 15 bases between them. The CDR3: CASSLYPSMDTQYF. Here the CDR3 DNA reads TGTGCCAGCAGCCTGTACCCTAGTATGGATACGCAGTATTTT.

V gene TRBV11-3 combines with J gene TRBJ2-1; no definite D call. The CDR3 totals 15 residues. Trimming left V 2 bases short and J 0 bases short, with 8 bases between. Germline-derived CDR1 and CDR2 are SGHNT and YENEEA. DNA for the CDR3: TGTGCCAGCAGCTTATCTATAAGCTCCTACAATGAGCAGTTCTTC. Encoded protein: CASSLSISSYNEQFF.

In DNA, the CDR3 is TGTGCCAGCAGTTTATCGGGGGGGGTTAACTATGGCTACACCTTC. Its protein is CASSLSGGVNYGYTF. The J gene is TRBJ1-2, the V gene TRBV27; D perhaps matches TRBD1 (5 bases). CDR3 length: 15 residues. Deletions cut 0 bases from V and 1 base from J, with 9 bases between. Germline CDR1 reads MNHEY; CDR2 reads SMNVEV (reference sequence).

CDR3 bases: TGCGCCAGCAGTCAATCGGCTTTAGGGACAGGAGAGATCACTGAAGCTTTCTTT. Translating gives CASSQSALGTGEITEAFF. V usage is TRBV23-1 and J usage is TRBJ1-1; 8 nucleotides line up with TRBD1. TRBV23-1 counts as an open reading frame of uncertain function. This CDR3 has 18 residues. The V segment lost 0 bases and the J segment 4 bases; nucleotides outside the gene matches: 13.

The J gene is TRBJ2-5, the V gene TRBV27; D is ambiguous. This CDR3 spans 17 amino acids. With 1 base removed from V and 1 base from J, the gap between germline ends came to 16 bases. Per germline, CDR1 MNHEY and CDR2 SMNVEV (reference sequence). The CDR3 region is CASSLLGRPATQETQYF. The CDR3 DNA reads TGTGCCAGCAGTTTATTGGGCAGACCCGCCACCCAAGAGACCCAGTACTTC.

The chain uses TRBV5-1 and TRBJ2-7; a possible D gene is TRBD1 (7 bases). V lost 2 bases, J lost 4 bases, and 16 bases lay in between. The CDR3 spans 15 residues. Germline CDR1 is SGHRS and CDR2 is YFSETQ. CDR3 sequence: CASSLSAGQPYEQYV. The CDR3 DNA sequence: TGCGCCAGCAGCTTAAGCGCGGGACAGCCGTACGAGCAGTACGTC.

The chain is built from TRBV19 and TRBJ1-5, with D unresolved. Germline V gene lookup returns CDR1 LNHDA and CDR2 SQIVND (reference sequence). V lost 1 base, J lost 7 bases, and 8 bases lay in between. This CDR3 is built from 13 residues. CDR3 region: CASSIGRGQPQHF. In nucleotides, the CDR3 is TGTGCCAGTAGTATAGGCCGAGGACAGCCCCAGCATTTT.

This chain uses TRBV6-2 or TRBV6-3 with TRBJ1-6; 7 bases align to TRBD1. The CDR3 is 13 amino acids. The V and J ends lost 4 bases and 10 bases, in that order; junction bases with no gene match: 4. Germline CDR1 reads MNHEY; CDR2 reads SVGEGT. The CDR3 sequence is CASSLTGTSPLHF. The CDR3 DNA reads as TGTGCCAGCAGTTTGACAGGGACATCACCCCTCCACTTT.

The chain couples TRBV11-3 to TRBJ1-1; perhaps TRBD1 as D (6 bases). The V end was cut by 7 bases, the J end by 2 bases, with 14 bases between. This CDR3 spans 14 amino acids. Germline loops: CDR1 SGHNT, CDR2 YENEEA. The CDR3 nucleotides read TGTGCCAGCATTGGGGGGGCGGGAAACACTGAAGCTTTCTTT. Translation gives CASIGGAGNTEAFF.

The rearrangement links TRBV7-2 to TRBJ1-6, with 7 bases lining up with TRBD1. Germline lookup yields CDR1 SGHTA and CDR2 FQGNSA. With 1 base clipped from V and 9 bases from J, the junction kept 6 bases outside the gene matches. The CDR3 extends over 15 amino acids. The CDR3 sequence is CASSLETGLGSPLHF. The CDR3 nucleotides read TGTGCCAGCAGCTTAGAGACAGGGTTGGGTTCACCCCTCCACTTT.